A selection of T cell receptor beta chains follows, all from one sample in a study of cytomegalovirus exposure and HLA in healthy donors. Repertoires were generated with immunoSEQ multiplex PCR, while TCRdb's copy carries only in-frame clones and drops some. Altogether about 120,000 clones are present, 89% being singletons, with the ten largest covering 1.2%. Source material: PBMCs. The receptor set was obtained from a woman aged 18-35 years in good health and CMV-seronegative. Both conserved end residues are part of each CDR3. The order of the fields is V gene, J gene, CDR3 protein.

v_gene: TRBV28
j_gene: TRBJ2-1
CDR3aa: CASSSVPGVPGNEQFF

v_gene: TRBV5-4
j_gene: TRBJ2-1
CDR3aa: CASSPTSGGLYEQFF

v_gene: TRBV7-2
j_gene: TRBJ2-4
CDR3aa: CASSLVGDIQYF

v_gene: TRBV4-1
j_gene: TRBJ2-1
CDR3aa: CASSQERGTRSSWERFF

v_gene: TRBV4-1
j_gene: TRBJ1-6
CDR3aa: CASSQENRVGNSPLHF

v_gene: TRBV5-1
j_gene: TRBJ1-1
CDR3aa: CASSWDRGTEAFF

v_gene: TRBV7-9
j_gene: TRBJ1-5
CDR3aa: CASSSESGGTQPQHF

v_gene: TRBV15
j_gene: TRBJ1-2
CDR3aa: CATSRDRGSSSGYTF

v_gene: TRBV5-6
j_gene: TRBJ2-1
CDR3aa: CASSFWAGGPNEQFF

v_gene: TRBV10-3
j_gene: TRBJ2-7
CDR3aa: CAISDPGPGLMSYEQYF

v_gene: TRBV19
j_gene: TRBJ1-5
CDR3aa: CASSIDRAGGQPQHF

v_gene: TRBV19
j_gene: TRBJ1-3
CDR3aa: CASSKENYSGNTIYF

v_gene: TRBV11-2
j_gene: TRBJ2-7
CDR3aa: CASSKHFDSYEQYF

v_gene: TRBV19
j_gene: TRBJ1-4
CDR3aa: CASAAYGVTNEKLFF

v_gene: TRBV18
j_gene: TRBJ1-5
CDR3aa: CASLKSGTGGRRDQPQHF

v_gene: TRBV7-7
j_gene: TRBJ2-3
CDR3aa: CASSVGLAAGNTQYF

v_gene: TRBV11-2
j_gene: TRBJ2-5
CDR3aa: CASSSLAGGHPSETQYF